Below, one T cell receptor (beta chain) is given with its context. What it recognizes is unknown. Assay used: immunoSEQ multiplex PCR; TCRdb lists only in-frame clones, some missing. The table lists approximately 83,000 clones, approximately 90% of them singletons. The data are from a study of T cells in localized non-small cell lung cancer. General observations from the study: Investigators sequenced only a single tumor region, leaving heterogeneity possible.

The CDR3 is 19 residues long. This sequence originates from a woman aged 35 to 75 with stage I squamous cell lung carcinoma. The sample was peripheral blood, taken before any cancer treatment. The V call is TRBV21-1, the J call TRBJ1-5; whether TRBD1, the table's D call, matches the DNA was not checked. TRBV21-1 is termed a pseudogene. The CDR3 loop is CASSKTGHGVAISNQPQHF. Written as DNA, the CDR3 is TGTGCCAGCAGCAAAACGGGACATGGGGTTGCTATTAGCAATCAGCCCCAGCATTTT.